This TCR beta chain stems from a study of blood T cell repertoires in COVID-19. Study summary: Researchers got acute and convalescent COVID-19 samples from the United States, Italy and Spain. PBMCs, B-cell-depleted T cells, or T cells were the source of the cDNA or gDNA that made up the material.

Under the authors' procedure: Reference gene primer amplification yielded estimated nucleated cell counts. Profiled with immunoSEQ multiplex PCR; TCRdb holds only in-frame clones, not every one. The DNA was the basis for D and trimming; V, J and clone size are from that table. The sample lists about 25,000 clones, 87% occurring once. The J segment lost 1 base and the V segment lost 4 bases, leaving 6 bases of the junction unmatched. The CDR3 contains 15 residues. The V gene's germline CDR1 is SNHLY and CDR2 FYNNEI. Sequenced input: peripheral blood. This rearrangement joins TRBV2 to TRBJ2-7; TRBD2 aligns across 8 bases. This receptor was obtained from a human donor with active COVID-19. The donor label of this sample is uncertain. The CDR3 bases are TGTGCCAGCAGTGGGGCTAGCGGGTTGTCCTACGAGCAGTACTTC. Translated, it gives CASSGASGLSYEQYF.